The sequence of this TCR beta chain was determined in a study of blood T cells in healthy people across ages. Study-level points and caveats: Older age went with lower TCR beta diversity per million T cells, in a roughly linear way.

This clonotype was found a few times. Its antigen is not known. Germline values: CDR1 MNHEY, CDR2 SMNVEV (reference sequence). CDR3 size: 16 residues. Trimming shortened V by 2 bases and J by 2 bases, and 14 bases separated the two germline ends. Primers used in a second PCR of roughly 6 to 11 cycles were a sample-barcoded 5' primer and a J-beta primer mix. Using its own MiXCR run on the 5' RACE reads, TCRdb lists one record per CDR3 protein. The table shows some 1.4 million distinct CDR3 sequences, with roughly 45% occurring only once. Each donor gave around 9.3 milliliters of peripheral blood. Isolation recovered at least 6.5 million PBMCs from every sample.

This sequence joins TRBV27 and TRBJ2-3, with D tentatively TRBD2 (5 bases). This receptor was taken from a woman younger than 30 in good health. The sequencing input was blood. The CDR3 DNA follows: TGTGCCAGCAGTTTACGAGGGCCGGAGGACACAGATACGCAGTATTTT. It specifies CASSLRGPEDTDTQYF.